This T cell receptor (beta chain) was captured in a study of blood T cells in healthy people across ages. Per-sample PBMC isolation yielded at least 7 million cells. A second PCR, run for 7 to 11 cycles, used a sample-barcoded 5' primer plus a J-beta primer mix. TCRdb reprocessed the 5' RACE reads with MiXCR, giving one entry per CDR3 protein. The sample shows 600,000 or so distinct CDR3 sequences, around 31% of them seen only once. The receptor's source is a woman older than 75 in good health. Sequences were obtained from blood.

Written as DNA, the CDR3 is TGCAGTGCTAGAGATCTTGGAAGAGTTAGCGGGGGGGCAATCGTACGATATGAGCAGTTCTTC. Translation gives CSARDLGRVSGGAIVRYEQFF. This rearrangement joins TRBV20-1 to TRBJ2-1; TRBD2 aligns across 11 bases. The CDR3 has 21 residues. Germline loops: CDR1 DFQATT, CDR2 SNEGSKA (reference sequence). The ends lost 0 bases at V and 8 bases at J; junction bases unmatched: 24.